The clone carrying this TCR beta chain appeared a few times. CDR1 GTSNPN and CDR2 SVGIG come from the germline V gene (reference sequence). V shed 1 base, J shed 1 base, and the junction held 9 bases outside the gene matches. The CDR3 runs to 16 residues. The data stem from a study of Ad26.COV2.S vaccination and SARS-CoV-2 variants. Treatment reported: 15 to 20 received Ad26.COV2.S at low or high dose, single or two shots; about five received placebo; per-sample allocation not given. After the first vaccine or placebo injection, samples were drawn on day 63. Clones were sequenced by immunoSEQ multiplex PCR, and TCRdb holds only the in-frame ones, with some missing. The repertoire consists of about 680,000 clones, with more than 80% occurring once and the leading ten covering about 1.5%.

The J gene is TRBJ2-7, the V gene TRBV30; TRBD2 agrees at 8 bases. The sample consisted of peripheral blood, taken in a trial of Ad26.COV2.S vaccine versus placebo. The receptor was derived from a person between 18 and 65 years old who received the Ad26.COV2.S COVID-19 vaccine or a placebo. In DNA, the CDR3 is TGTGCCTGGAGTGGGCTGAGGGTAGCGGGGTCCTACGAGCAGTACTTC. Translating it yields CAWSGLRVAGSYEQYF.